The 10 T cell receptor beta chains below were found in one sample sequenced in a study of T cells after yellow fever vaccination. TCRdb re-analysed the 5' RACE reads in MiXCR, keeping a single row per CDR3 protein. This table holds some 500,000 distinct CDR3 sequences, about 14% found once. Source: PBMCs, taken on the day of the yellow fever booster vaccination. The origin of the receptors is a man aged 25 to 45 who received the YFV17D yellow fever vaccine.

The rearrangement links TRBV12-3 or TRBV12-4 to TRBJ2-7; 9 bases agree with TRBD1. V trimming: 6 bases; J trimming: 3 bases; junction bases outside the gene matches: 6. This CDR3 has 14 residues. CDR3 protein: CASRNRGHFYEQYF. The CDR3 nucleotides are TGTGCCAGCAGGAACAGGGGGCATTTCTACGAGCAGTACTTC.

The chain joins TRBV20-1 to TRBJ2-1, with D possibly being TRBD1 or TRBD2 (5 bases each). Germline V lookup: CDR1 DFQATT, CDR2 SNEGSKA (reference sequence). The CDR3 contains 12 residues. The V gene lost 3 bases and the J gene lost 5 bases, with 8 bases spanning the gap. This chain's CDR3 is CSARRDHNEQFF. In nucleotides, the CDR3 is TGCAGTGCTAGGAGGGACCACAATGAGCAGTTCTTC.

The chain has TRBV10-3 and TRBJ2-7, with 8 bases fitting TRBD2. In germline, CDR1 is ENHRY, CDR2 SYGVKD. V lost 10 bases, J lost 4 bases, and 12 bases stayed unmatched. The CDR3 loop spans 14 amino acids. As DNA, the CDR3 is TGTGCCACCTGGGCGGGGGGACAAGGATACGAGCAGTACTTC. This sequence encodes CATWAGGQGYEQYF.

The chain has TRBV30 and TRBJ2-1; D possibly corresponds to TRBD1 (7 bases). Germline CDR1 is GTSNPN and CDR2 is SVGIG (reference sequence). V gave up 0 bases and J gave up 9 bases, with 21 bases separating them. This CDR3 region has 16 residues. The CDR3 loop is CAWSVLGGGDLGEQFF. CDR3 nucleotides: TGTGCCTGGAGTGTACTAGGAGGGGGCGATTTGGGTGAGCAGTTCTTC. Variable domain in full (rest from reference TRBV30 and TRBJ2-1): SQTIHQWPATLVQPVGSPLSLECTVEGTSNPNLYWYRQAAGRGLQLLFYSVGIGQISSEVPQNLSASRPQDRQFILSSKKLLLSDSGFYLCAWSVLGGGDLGEQFFGPGTRLTVL.

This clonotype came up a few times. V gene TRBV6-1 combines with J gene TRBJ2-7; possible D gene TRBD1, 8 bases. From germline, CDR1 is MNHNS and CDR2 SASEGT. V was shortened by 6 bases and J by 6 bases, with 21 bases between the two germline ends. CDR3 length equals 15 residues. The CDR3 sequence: CASSQIGQGGGEQYF. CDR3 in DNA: TGTGCCAGCAGCCAGATAGGACAGGGAGGGGGCGAGCAGTACTTC.

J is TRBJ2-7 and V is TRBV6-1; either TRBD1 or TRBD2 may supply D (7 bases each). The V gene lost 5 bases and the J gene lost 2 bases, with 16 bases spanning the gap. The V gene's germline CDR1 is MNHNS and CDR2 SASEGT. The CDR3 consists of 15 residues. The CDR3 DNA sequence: TGTGCCAGCAGTACCCCAGCGGGACAGCCCTACGAGCAGTACTTC. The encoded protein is CASSTPAGQPYEQYF.

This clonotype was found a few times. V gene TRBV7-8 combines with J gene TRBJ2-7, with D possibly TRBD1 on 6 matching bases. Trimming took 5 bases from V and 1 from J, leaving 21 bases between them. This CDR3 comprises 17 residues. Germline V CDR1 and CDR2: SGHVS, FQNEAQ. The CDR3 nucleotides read TGTGCCAGCAGCCCACCTTTGAGAACAAGGGGGTCCTACGAGCAGTACTTC. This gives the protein CASSPPLRTRGSYEQYF.

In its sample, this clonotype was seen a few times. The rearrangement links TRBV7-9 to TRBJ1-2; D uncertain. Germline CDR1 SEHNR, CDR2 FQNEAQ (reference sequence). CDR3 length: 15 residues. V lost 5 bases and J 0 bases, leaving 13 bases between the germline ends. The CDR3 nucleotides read TGTGCCAGCAGCCCCCGGACGAGTCCTAACTATGGCTACACCTTC. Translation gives CASSPRTSPNYGYTF.

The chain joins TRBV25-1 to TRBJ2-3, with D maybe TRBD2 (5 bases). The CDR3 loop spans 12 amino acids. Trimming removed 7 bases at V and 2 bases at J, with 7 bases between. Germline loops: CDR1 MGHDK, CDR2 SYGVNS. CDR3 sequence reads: CASNGVTDTQYF. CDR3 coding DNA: TGTGCCAGCAACGGGGTCACAGATACGCAGTATTTT.

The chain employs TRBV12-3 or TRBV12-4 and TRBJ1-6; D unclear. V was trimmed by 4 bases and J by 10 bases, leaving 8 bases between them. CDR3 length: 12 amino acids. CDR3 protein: CASSSTHSPLHF. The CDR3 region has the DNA TGTGCCAGCAGTTCGACTCACTCACCCCTCCACTTT.